Listed below are T cell receptor beta chains from one sample, sequenced in a study of CD4+ T cells in melanoma. Using immunoSEQ multiplex PCR, the repertoire was profiled, and TCRdb retains in-frame clones only, with some absent. This table has fewer than 150,000 clones, 80% to 95% appearing once. The receptors were gathered from a human donor with melanoma. Each CDR3 is given without its conserved first and last residue. The order of the fields is D gene, J gene, V gene, CDR3 protein. D genes are given only for firm matches.

TRBD1,TRBJ1-3,TRBV9,ASSRLGQPSGNTIY
.,TRBJ1-2,TRBV19,ASSIRPAGPYGYT
.,TRBJ1-1,TRBV10-2,ASSEHDRNTEAF
.,TRBJ2-7,TRBV7-6,ASSLTVSSYEQY
.,TRBJ1-5,TRBV7-8,ASSLGTGGNQPQH
.,TRBJ1-5,TRBV2,ASSDPRGSNQPQH
.,TRBJ2-5,TRBV5-1,ASSGQETQETQY
TRBD1,TRBJ1-2,TRBV6-1,ASSVGQVGGYT
.,TRBJ1-6,TRBV19,ASSIGRSLNSPLH
TRBD2,TRBJ2-3,TRBV27,ASSSIATSDTQY
.,TRBJ1-6,TRBV6-1,ASSEGIGSPLH
TRBD1,TRBJ1-4,TRBV9,ASSAGGSGEKLF
.,TRBJ1-4,TRBV6-1,ASWAQNNEKLF
TRBD1,TRBJ1-1,TRBV4-1,ASSLQGAKAF
.,TRBJ1-1,TRBV18,ASSRTVNTEAF
.,TRBJ2-1,TRBV10-3,AIRGLGGMDEQF
.,TRBJ1-3,TRBV12-5,ASGLRAWQESSGNTIY
TRBD1,TRBJ1-3,TRBV2,ASSEYRGSGNTIY
.,TRBJ2-3,TRBV2,ASSEQGGGGTDTQY
TRBD1,TRBJ2-7,TRBV7-2,ASSHDRGREQY
.,TRBJ1-5,TRBV18,ASSAGTGDGPQH
.,TRBJ1-1,TRBV5-1,ASSLQLIGTEAF
.,TRBJ1-2,TRBV5-4,ASSLDRGGGYT
.,TRBJ2-7,TRBV2,ARGIGRQAEQY
TRBD2,TRBJ2-7,TRBV29-1,SVAGTSSSYEQY
.,TRBJ2-2,TRBV2,ASSEGGVSGELF
.,TRBJ2-2,TRBV11-3,ASSLAGYTGELF
TRBD2,TRBJ2-7,TRBV4-1,ASSTIRGVTTYEQY
TRBD2,TRBJ2-1,TRBV5-4,ASGLSGGADRDEQF
TRBD1,TRBJ2-5,TRBV5-1,ASSSQGAQETQY
.,TRBJ2-7,TRBV30,AWSGGQRDGQY
.,TRBJ1-3,TRBV29-1,SAMTHTGNTIY
.,TRBJ2-7,TRBV7-3,ASSLGEGKYEQY
.,TRBJ2-1,TRBV27,ASSLSTNEQF